A single sample gave rise to the 22 T cell receptor beta chains below, sequenced in a study of a mutant IDH1 vaccine in newly diagnosed glioma. Clones were sequenced by immunoSEQ multiplex PCR, and TCRdb holds only the in-frame ones, with some missing. Of 99,000 or so clones in the sample, 80% to 90% are singletons; the top ten hold under 0.7%. Time point meaning: baseline, week 1 (first vaccination visit). The treatment was: pre-vaccination baseline after standard-of-care therapy. Sequenced here: PBMCs, sampled from a glioma patient treated with radiotherapy, temozolomide or both. The receptors were gathered from a woman aged 50 to 60 with glioma.

V usage is TRBV5-4 and J usage is TRBJ1-2; tentatively, D is TRBD1 (6 bases). V was pared by 0 bases and J by 5 bases, with 11 bases between. This CDR3 contains 14 residues. Germline lookup yields CDR1 SGHNT and CDR2 YYREEE (reference sequence). In DNA, the CDR3 is TGTGCCAGCAGCTTGGAAAACAGGGAGTATGGCTACACCTTC. Its translation is CASSLENREYGYTF.

The chain has TRBV28 and TRBJ2-5; TRBD2 is a possible D gene (5 bases). Germline loops: CDR1 MDHEN, CDR2 SYDVKM. The CDR3 covers 15 residues. The V end lost 0 bases, the J end lost 2 bases, and 10 bases lay between the germline ends. CDR3 loop: CASSLWRARQETQYF. As DNA, the CDR3 is TGTGCCAGCAGTTTATGGCGGGCACGTCAAGAGACCCAGTACTTC.

The rearrangement uses TRBV7-9 and TRBJ2-5, with 8 bases lining up with TRBD1. Per the germline V gene, CDR1 is SEHNR and CDR2 is FQNEAQ (reference sequence). The CDR3 runs 15 residues. Trimming cost V 5 bases and J 5 bases; bases outside gene matches: 10. The CDR3 region is CASSPRQGRGETQYF. The DNA for the CDR3 is TGTGCCAGCAGCCCGCGACAGGGGAGAGGGGAGACCCAGTACTTC.

The chain has TRBV30 and TRBJ1-2; D call uncertain. Germline V gene sequence: CDR1 GTSNPN, CDR2 SVGIG (reference sequence). CDR3 size: 13 residues. Trimming left V 1 base short and J 4 bases short, with 10 bases between. The CDR3 region is CAWSGGGVYGYTF. CDR3 DNA sequence: TGTGCCTGGAGTGGAGGCGGGGTCTATGGCTACACCTTC.

V is TRBV20-1 and J is TRBJ1-1; D call uncertain. This CDR3 spans 10 amino acids. Germline V lookup: CDR1 DFQATT, CDR2 SNEGSKA (reference sequence). Deletions cut 2 bases from V and 6 bases from J, with 4 bases between. This chain's CDR3 is CSARRAEAFF. CDR3 DNA sequence: TGCAGTGCTAGACGAGCTGAAGCTTTCTTT.

This clone appeared a few times. The chain has TRBV11-2 and TRBJ1-1; D unresolved. Germline V gives CDR1 SGHAT, CDR2 FQNNGV. Trimming left V 5 bases short and J 5 bases short, with 6 bases between. This CDR3 is built from 11 residues. The CDR3 loop reads CASSRTTEAFF. The CDR3 coding sequence is TGTGCCAGCAGCCGAACGACTGAAGCTTTCTTT.

This rearrangement joins TRBV13 to TRBJ2-3; 10 bases agree with TRBD1. The CDR3 loop spans 16 amino acids. J gave up 4 bases and V 5 bases, and 9 bases lay outside the gene matches. Germline V gene sequence: CDR1 PRHDT, CDR2 FYEKMQ (reference sequence). CDR3 region: CASSEDRGYSADTQYF. The CDR3 DNA sequence: TGTGCCAGCAGCGAGGACAGGGGGTACTCGGCAGATACGCAGTATTTT. Combining the CDR3 with reference TRBV13 and TRBJ2-3 gives the whole variable domain AAGVIQSPRHLIKEKRETATLKCYPIPRHDTVYWYQQGPGQDPQFLISFYEKMQSDKGSIPDRFSAQQFSDYHSELNMSSLELGDSALYFCASSEDRGYSADTQYFGPGTRLTVL.

V gene TRBV9 combines with J gene TRBJ2-5; 8 positions match TRBD2. Germline V gives CDR1 SGDLS, CDR2 YYNGEE. After removal of 0 bases from V and 5 bases from J, the junction contained 12 bases not matched to a gene. The CDR3 is 17 amino acids. Here the CDR3 DNA reads TGTGCCAGCAGCGTAGGGGTCGCTAGCGGGCTCGGGGAGACCCAGTACTTC. Translation: CASSVGVASGLGETQYF.

CDR3 nucleotides: TGTGCCAGCTCGGAATGGAGCTCCTACAATGAGCAGTTCTTC. Protein sequence: CASSEWSSYNEQFF. V is TRBV18 and J is TRBJ2-1, with D unresolved. V gave up 6 bases and J gave up 0 bases, with 9 bases separating them. The CDR3 extends over 14 amino acids. Germline assignment: CDR1 KGHSH and CDR2 LQKENI.

This clone was observed a handful of times. The chain combines TRBV27 with TRBJ1-2, with D hard to call. The V gene's germline CDR1 is MNHEY and CDR2 SMNVEV (reference sequence). Trimming shortened V by 0 bases and J by 1 base, and 3 bases separated the two germline ends. CDR3 size: 13 residues. Here the CDR3 reads CASSLSGNYGYTF. Here the CDR3 DNA reads TGTGCCAGCAGTTTATCCGGTAACTATGGCTACACCTTC.

V and J are TRBV18 and TRBJ1-5; a possible D gene is TRBD1 (5 bases). CDR1 and CDR2 from the germline V gene are KGHSH and LQKENI. Between the trimmed V and J ends, which lost 6 bases and 1 base, there was a span of 13 bases. The CDR3 runs to 15 residues. Here the CDR3 DNA reads TGTGCCAGCTCCCCTTCAGGGCGGAGCAATCAGCCCCAGCATTTT. Protein: CASSPSGRSNQPQHF.

The chain couples TRBV7-9 to TRBJ2-7, with TRBD2 matching over 8 bases. The V gene's germline CDR1 is SEHNR and CDR2 FQNEAQ (reference sequence). The J segment lost 1 base and the V segment lost 0 bases, leaving 8 bases of the junction unmatched. This CDR3 is built from 17 residues. The CDR3: CASSLALGLAPSYEQYF. The CDR3 DNA is TGTGCCAGCAGCTTAGCGCTAGGACTAGCCCCATCCTACGAGCAGTACTTC.

The table lists this clone with a few counts. The J gene is TRBJ1-5, the V gene TRBV7-6, with 7 bases identical to TRBD1. Germline lookup yields CDR1 SGHVS and CDR2 FNYEAQ. CDR3 size: 17 residues. The V segment lost 5 bases and the J segment 3 bases; nucleotides outside the gene matches: 13. CDR3 loop: CASSAEIGQASNQPQHF. The CDR3 coding sequence is TGTGCCAGCAGCGCCGAAATTGGACAGGCCTCCAATCAGCCCCAGCATTTT.

This clone was seen more than once but under ten times. V and J are TRBV5-1 and TRBJ2-6; D remains unclear. Germline values: CDR1 SGHRS, CDR2 YFSETQ. Trimming took 2 bases from V and 4 from J, leaving 7 bases between them. The CDR3 is made up of 14 amino acids. The CDR3 reads CASSLSSGANVLTF. The DNA for the CDR3 is TGCGCCAGCAGCTTAAGTTCGGGGGCCAACGTCCTGACTTTC.

CDR3 sequence reads: CASSITLGRGHQPQHF. In nucleotides, the CDR3 is TGTGCCAGTAGTATTACCCTGGGCCGCGGCCATCAGCCCCAGCATTTT. The chain combines TRBV19 with TRBJ1-5; D gene uncertain. Germline V lookup: CDR1 LNHDA, CDR2 SQIVND (reference sequence). This CDR3 has 16 residues. V was clipped by 3 bases and J by 5 bases, with 17 bases between them.

This chain links TRBV5-1 with TRBJ2-1; D not resolved. The V and J ends lost 0 bases and 4 bases respectively, with 5 bases between them. Germline values: CDR1 SGHRS, CDR2 YFSETQ. The CDR3 length is 13 residues. CDR3 nucleotides: TGCGCCAGCAGCTTGGGGTTTTACAATGAGCAGTTCTTC. Its protein is CASSLGFYNEQFF.

In nucleotides, the CDR3 is TGTGCCAGCACCCCCCCACATGGGGCTTGCTACAATGAGCAGTTCTTC. Residues: CASTPPHGACYNEQFF. The chain carries TRBV6-7 and TRBJ2-1; D might be TRBD1 (5 bases). TRBV6-7 is labeled an ORF, and its function is uncertain. This CDR3 region has 16 residues. V shed 7 bases and J shed 3 bases, with 19 bases lying between them.

V is TRBV5-8 and J is TRBJ2-6, with TRBD1 identical over 7 bases. The germline gives CDR1 SGHTS, CDR2 YDEGEE. V was clipped by 4 bases and J by 1 base; unmatched bases: 5. The CDR3 loop spans 16 amino acids. CDR3 sequence (DNA): TGTGCCAGCAGCCGTAAGGGGGCATCTGGGGCCAACGTCCTGACTTTC. Protein: CASSRKGASGANVLTF.

The sample holds one count of this clone. The rearrangement uses TRBV5-1 and TRBJ1-4; D perhaps matches TRBD1 (6 bases). CDR1 SGHRS and CDR2 YFSETQ come from the germline V gene. Trimming took off 1 base at V and 6 bases at J, with 7 bases between the two ends. This CDR3 comprises 13 residues. CDR3 in DNA: TGCGCCAGCAGCTTGAGGGGGGATGAAAAACTGTTTTTT. The encoded protein is CASSLRGDEKLFF.

The V call is TRBV9, the J call TRBJ1-4; D may be TRBD1 (6 bases). V dropped 3 bases and J dropped 6 bases, with 15 bases sitting between them. Germline CDR1 SGDLS, CDR2 YYNGEE. CDR3 length equals 15 residues. CDR3 coding DNA: TGTGCCAGCAGCGCCCACGCGGGGGCGTATGAAAAACTGTTTTTT. This codes for CASSAHAGAYEKLFF.

The chain uses TRBV28 and TRBJ2-7; unclear D gene. CDR1 is MDHEN and CDR2 is SYDVKM in the germline V gene. V gave up 5 bases and J gave up 6 bases, with 8 bases separating them. The CDR3 has 11 amino acids. The CDR3 sequence is CASSERAEQYF. CDR3 sequence (DNA): TGTGCCAGCAGTGAAAGGGCCGAGCAGTACTTC.

CDR3 nucleotide sequence: TGCAGCGTTGACCCCTGGACAGGGACTGGGAATGAGCAGTTCTTC. Amino acid sequence: CSVDPWTGTGNEQFF. The chain couples TRBV29-1 to TRBJ2-1, with 8 positions matching TRBD1. The CDR3 runs to 15 residues. The junction had 11 bases not matched to a gene; V was cut back by 3 bases and J by 7 bases. The germline V gene has CDR1 SQVTM and CDR2 ANQGSEA.